These T cell receptor beta chains were read from a single sample in a study of T-cell reconstitution after alpha-beta-depleted transplantation in children. TCRdb processed the PCR reads anew with MiXCR; each CDR3 protein has one entry. The sample lists about 1,000,000 distinct CDR3 sequences; roughly 29% were seen once. The sample here was PBMCs, mostly from graft donor cells, taken 360 days after TCRalphabeta/CD19-depleted stem cell transplant. The receptors were gathered from a boy under two years old who had a stem cell transplant for SCID, so the T cells may come from the graft donor. CDR3s include the opening cysteine and the closing phenylalanine or tryptophan. The order of the fields is V gene, J gene, clone size, CDR3 protein. For some rows the clone size is stated as once, few or many, or as a class when expanded; others skip it.

v_gene: TRBV12-3/TRBV12-4; j_gene: TRBJ2-4; abundance: NA; CDR3aa: CASSRQALAKNIQYF
v_gene: TRBV24-1; j_gene: TRBJ2-2; abundance: few; CDR3aa: CAAQDRVRPGIGELFF
v_gene: TRBV4-2; j_gene: TRBJ1-2; abundance: NA; CDR3aa: CASSQDVGVYGYTF
v_gene: TRBV20-1; j_gene: TRBJ2-7; abundance: NA; CDR3aa: CSARLAGVNEQYF
v_gene: TRBV12-3/TRBV12-4; j_gene: TRBJ2-1; abundance: NA; CDR3aa: CASSSQLAGSNEQFF
v_gene: TRBV20-1; j_gene: TRBJ1-1; abundance: NA; CDR3aa: CSALDTAAGRNTEAFF
v_gene: TRBV3-1; j_gene: TRBJ2-1; abundance: once; CDR3aa: CASSQEVLAGASRAVGEQFF
v_gene: TRBV5-1; j_gene: TRBJ2-1; abundance: few; CDR3aa: CASSSALSPYRYNEQFF
v_gene: TRBV12-3/TRBV12-4; j_gene: TRBJ1-4; abundance: NA; CDR3aa: CASKQGAATNEKLFF
v_gene: TRBV19; j_gene: TRBJ1-5; abundance: few; CDR3aa: CASSIEDYSNQPQHF
v_gene: TRBV20-1; j_gene: TRBJ2-3; abundance: NA; CDR3aa: CSARGPGLGTPDTQYF
v_gene: TRBV11-2; j_gene: TRBJ2-3; abundance: NA; CDR3aa: CASSLVQRGATTDTQYF